The source of this T cell receptor beta chain is a study of shared clonotypes between healthy human individuals. As for the study in general: Researchers assigned three CD4 naive, three CD4 memory, two CD8 naive and one CD8 memory plate to each donor.

Data came from immunoSEQ multiplex PCR; TCRdb stores just in-frame clones and leaves some out. The sample holds about 1.1 million clones; 60% to 85% are singletons and the top ten take approximately 0.9%. Study-wide findings and caveats: The naive CD4 repertoires of several donors were compared, and around 5.1% of clonotypes were shared. Only a few donors were included, so the genetic and exposure-history diversity represented was limited.

Splitting the CD4+ cells yielded a CD45RA+ naive subset and a CD45RA-negative memory subset. Concerning this clone: Its antigen is not known.

Germline V gene sequence: CDR1 MNHEY, CDR2 SVGAGI. V was pared by 3 bases and J by 6 bases, with 5 bases between. The CDR3 has 11 amino acids. The V gene is TRBV6-5, the J gene TRBJ1-1; D is undetermined. The source of this sequence is a man younger than 35 in good health. Some clones in this sample may be carry-over from other donors' samples. The sequenced material came from memory CD4+ T cells from PBMCs. Subset given: CD45RA-negative fraction. CDR3 nucleotide sequence: TGTGCCAGCAGTTATTTTGCTGAAGCTTTCTTT. Translation: CASSYFAEAFF.